Listed below are T cell receptor beta chains from one sample, sequenced in a study of blood T cell repertoires in COVID-19. Some clones are missing from TCRdb's copy, which holds only in-frame ones; the method was immunoSEQ multiplex PCR. There are 150,000 to 200,000 clones in the sample; roughly 84% occur only once, and approximately 9.4% lies in the top ten. The sequenced sample consisted of peripheral blood. Receptors were obtained from a woman aged 80 or over with acute or convalescent COVID-19. Both conserved end residues are part of each CDR3. Each record gives: V gene, CDR3 length, J gene, D gene, clone size, CDR3 DNA, CDR3 protein. A D gene is named only where the DNA matches it firmly. Size tells how often a clone was seen (once, few, many) or the class of an expanded clone, and some rows leave it out.

v_gene: TRBV20-1
len: 14
j_gene: TRBJ2-1
d_gene: NA
abundance: NA
CDR3nt: TGCAGTGCTAGTACCAGGATCTTCGGTAATGAGCAGTTCTTC
CDR3aa: CSASTRIFGNEQFF

v_gene: TRBV21-1
len: 16
j_gene: TRBJ1-5
d_gene: NA
abundance: NA
CDR3nt: TGTGCCAGCAGCCGTCGACAGGGGGATAGCAATCAGCCCCAGCATTTT
CDR3aa: CASSRRQGDSNQPQHF

v_gene: TRBV5-5
len: 15
j_gene: TRBJ1-5
d_gene: TRBD1
abundance: NA
CDR3nt: TGTGCCAGCAGCTTGGATGGGACAGGGGGCCAGCCCCAGCATTTT
CDR3aa: CASSLDGTGGQPQHF

v_gene: TRBV27
len: 14
j_gene: TRBJ1-4
d_gene: NA
abundance: NA
CDR3nt: TGTGCCAGCAGTTTGCAGGGGAGTAATGAAAAACTGTTTTTT
CDR3aa: CASSLQGSNEKLFF

v_gene: TRBV5-5
len: 13
j_gene: TRBJ2-3
d_gene: TRBD2
abundance: NA
CDR3nt: TGTGCCAGCAGCTTGGATAGCGGGAAGAGGGAGTATTTT
CDR3aa: CASSLDSGKREYF

v_gene: TRBV16
len: 15
j_gene: TRBJ1-2
d_gene: NA
abundance: few
CDR3nt: TGTGCCAGCAGCCCGCGGGTGACGGGCGTCTATGGCTACACCTTC
CDR3aa: CASSPRVTGVYGYTF

v_gene: TRBV30
len: 15
j_gene: TRBJ2-3
d_gene: NA
abundance: NA
CDR3nt: TGTGCCTGGAGAGTAAATCCAACTAGCACAGATACGCAGTATTTT
CDR3aa: CAWRVNPTSTDTQYF

v_gene: TRBV27
len: 13
j_gene: TRBJ2-1
d_gene: NA
abundance: NA
CDR3nt: TGTGCCAGCAGTTTATCGACACGGGGGACCAAGTTCTTC
CDR3aa: CASSLSTRGTKFF

v_gene: TRBV5-4
len: 15
j_gene: TRBJ1-4
d_gene: NA
abundance: NA
CDR3nt: TGTGCCAGCAGCATTGGGCTTGCTGCTAATGAAAAACTGTTTTTT
CDR3aa: CASSIGLAANEKLFF

v_gene: TRBV7-9
len: 15
j_gene: TRBJ1-4
d_gene: NA
abundance: NA
CDR3nt: TGTGCCAGCAGCTTAGCGTGGCAGGGGAATGAAAAACTGTTTTTT
CDR3aa: CASSLAWQGNEKLFF

v_gene: TRBV5-6
len: 16
j_gene: TRBJ1-2
d_gene: TRBD1
abundance: NA
CDR3nt: TGTGCCAGCAGCTTGGTGACAGGGTTCCGGAGCTATGGCTACACCTTC
CDR3aa: CASSLVTGFRSYGYTF

v_gene: TRBV6-2/TRBV6-3
len: 14
j_gene: TRBJ1-5
d_gene: NA
abundance: NA
CDR3nt: TGTGCCAGCAGCCCCGCTGCGAGCAGGTGGCCCCAGCATTTT
CDR3aa: CASSPAASRWPQHF

v_gene: TRBV7-9
len: 14
j_gene: TRBJ1-6
d_gene: TRBD1
abundance: NA
CDR3nt: TGTGCCAGCAGCTCGACAGGGGATAATTCACCCCTCCACTTT
CDR3aa: CASSSTGDNSPLHF

v_gene: TRBV3-1/TRBV3-2
len: 15
j_gene: TRBJ2-6
d_gene: NA
abundance: NA
CDR3nt: TGTGCCAGCAGCTATACCAGCTCTGGGGCCAACGTCCTGACTTTC
CDR3aa: CASSYTSSGANVLTF